This T cell receptor beta chain emerged from a study of post-analysis software for immune sequencing data. As for the study in general: Relapsing-remitting, secondary progressive and progressive-relapsing multiple sclerosis were all included among the disease courses. Notes on the study in general: Clustering by F measure revealed strong co-clustering among samples prepared together in one batch. Versus controls, multiple sclerosis patients showed significantly lower diversity (normalized Chao1). Patients had higher frequencies than controls of about 5 TRBV segments, including TRBV5-6, TRBV5-1 and TRBV20-1.

Germline V lookup: CDR1 SSHAT, CDR2 FNYEAQ (reference sequence). The CDR3 is 16 residues long. Trimming shortened V by 3 bases and J by 6 bases, and 17 bases separated the two germline ends. Comment on this clonotype: Its specificity is not known.

Tagging with unique molecular identifiers was a feature of the TCR beta cDNA libraries. A single record per CDR3 protein comes from TCRdb applying MiXCR to the PCR reads. The sample records roughly 580,000 distinct CDR3 sequences, roughly 40% being singletons. The sequenced sample was blood. The chain employs TRBV7-7 and TRBJ2-2; D may be TRBD1 (6 bases). The clonotype originates from a girl aged 10 to 17 with multiple sclerosis. DNA of the CDR3: TGTGCCAGCAGCTTTTCCTTTGGGCCAGGGGCCGGGGAGCTGTTTTTT. It specifies CASSFSFGPGAGELFF.